This entry lists 9 T cell receptor beta chains sequenced from one sample in a study of T cells in localized non-small cell lung cancer. Here immunoSEQ multiplex PCR was the method, and the copy in TCRdb shows in-frame clones only, minus some. In the table there are tens of thousands of clones, approximately 90% of which are singletons. Sample: peripheral blood, taken before any cancer treatment. These receptors were obtained from a male donor aged 60 or over with stage III squamous cell lung carcinoma.

The chain employs TRBV5-6 and TRBJ2-2; perhaps TRBD2 as D (5 bases). CDR1 and CDR2 (germline): SGHDT, YYEEEE. This CDR3 has 14 amino acids. V lost 4 bases and J 8 bases, leaving 15 bases between the germline ends. The CDR3 DNA reads TGTGCCAGCAGCCGGACTCTATCGGGAGGGGAGCTGTTTTTT. This codes for CASSRTLSGGELFF.

The chain joins TRBV5-6 to TRBJ2-2; 8 bases fit TRBD1. After removal of 5 bases from V and 2 bases from J, the junction contained 5 bases not matched to a gene. Germline values: CDR1 SGHDT, CDR2 YYEEEE. The CDR3 runs to 15 residues. The CDR3: CASSYQGANTGELFF. CDR3 coding DNA: TGTGCCAGCAGTTACCAGGGGGCTAACACCGGGGAGCTGTTTTTT.

On this clone: This sample includes further DNA sequences coding for the same CDR3. The V and J genes are TRBV5-1 and TRBJ1-1; tentative D call: TRBD1 (6 bases). In germline, CDR1 is SGHRS, CDR2 YFSETQ. The CDR3 covers 14 residues. V lost 0 bases and J 3 bases, leaving 9 bases between the germline ends. The CDR3 DNA reads as TGCGCCAGCAGCTTGGCCGGGGGCTACACTGAAGCTTTCTTT. The encoded protein is CASSLAGGYTEAFF.

This chain joins TRBV5-1 and TRBJ2-1; D remains ambiguous. This CDR3 spans 16 amino acids. The V gene's germline CDR1 is SGHRS and CDR2 YFSETQ. Trimming shortened V by 3 bases and J by 7 bases, and 20 bases separated the two germline ends. In DNA, the CDR3 is TGCGCCAGCAGCTGGAACACGGCGACTCCGTGGAATGAGCAGTTCTTC. Residues: CASSWNTATPWNEQFF.

The genes are TRBV2 and TRBJ2-2; the D is unclear. With 4 bases removed from V and 6 bases from J, the gap between germline ends came to 12 bases. The CDR3 sequence is 14 residues long. Per the germline V gene, CDR1 is SNHLY and CDR2 is FYNNEI. CDR3 DNA sequence: TGTGCCAGCAGTGTGGCTGGTAGCCCCGGGGAGCTGTTTTTT. Translated: CASSVAGSPGELFF.

The genes are TRBV5-5 and TRBJ1-4; D uncertain. CDR1 is SGHKS and CDR2 is YYEKEE in the germline V gene (reference sequence). V was pared by 4 bases and J by 2 bases, with 12 bases between. The CDR3 is 15 amino acids. The chain's CDR3 is CASSEKSGTNEKLFF. For the CDR3, the DNA is TGTGCCAGCAGCGAAAAATCCGGGACTAATGAAAAACTGTTTTTT.

J is TRBJ1-1 and V is TRBV7-9; D not resolved. The CDR3 consists of 13 residues. V lost 3 bases and J lost 1, with 6 bases in between. From germline, CDR1 is SEHNR and CDR2 FQNEAQ (reference sequence). CDR3 sequence reads: CASSFSANTEAFF. The CDR3 DNA reads as TGTGCCAGCAGCTTTTCAGCGAACACTGAAGCTTTCTTT.

The genes are TRBV7-6 and TRBJ2-1; TRBD2 matches at 9 bases. The CDR3 length is 15 residues. The V gene end was trimmed by 3 bases and the J gene end by 4 bases; junction bases not matched to a gene: 4. Germline CDR1 SGHVS, CDR2 FNYEAQ. CDR3 sequence (DNA): TGTGCCAGCAGCTTTATAGCGGGAGCTTACAATGAGCAGTTCTTC. It specifies CASSFIAGAYNEQFF.

This clone was picked up a small number of times. V and J are TRBV5-1 and TRBJ2-3; D unresolved. Germline V gene lookup returns CDR1 SGHRS and CDR2 YFSETQ. V was cut by 2 bases and J by 0 bases, with 1 base left in between. This CDR3 is built from 12 residues. The CDR3 DNA reads TGCGCCAGCAGCTTTAGCACAGATACGCAGTATTTT. Translated: CASSFSTDTQYF.